This is a list of T cell receptor beta chains from one sample in a study of blood T cell repertoires in COVID-19. Only in-frame clones appear in the TCRdb table, and some are missing; sequencing was by immunoSEQ multiplex PCR. The sample consists of 100,000 or so clones, 75% to 95% of them appearing once. Sequences were obtained from peripheral blood. Source of these receptors: a woman aged 50 to 60 in a cohort sampled during active COVID-19. Each CDR3 is given with its conserved first and last residue. A D gene is named only where the DNA matches it firmly. Clone size is shown for a subset of rows, as once, few, many or a class of expanded clone.

V	size	D	J	CDR3	DNA
TRBV7-9	-	TRBD2	TRBJ2-1	CASSPTSGGPSSYNEQFF	TGTGCCAGCAGCCCGACTAGCGGGGGGCCGAGCTCCTACAATGAGCAGTTCTTC
TRBV19	-	-	TRBJ2-7	CASSAPGSREQYF	TGTGCCAGTAGTGCTCCGGGTAGTAGGGAGCAGTACTTC
TRBV28	-	-	TRBJ1-2	CASSATGRRGYTF	TGTGCCAGCAGTGCCACAGGAAGAAGGGGCTACACCTTC
TRBV18	-	-	TRBJ1-1	CASSPRAGNTEAFF	TGTGCCAGCTCACCACGGGCTGGGAACACTGAAGCTTTCTTT
TRBV19	-	TRBD1	TRBJ1-5	CASRRQGKSYSNQPQHF	TGTGCCAGTAGGCGACAGGGAAAGTCGTATAGCAATCAGCCCCAGCATTTT
TRBV6-5	-	-	TRBJ1-2	CASRRDSRSGYTF	TGTGCCAGCAGACGAGACAGTCGGTCTGGCTACACCTTC
TRBV6-1	-	-	TRBJ1-5	CASSEGRNSNQPQHF	TGTGCCAGCAGTGAAGGGAGGAATAGCAATCAGCCCCAGCATTTT
TRBV5-4	-	-	TRBJ2-7	CASSLVGDRSGEQYF	TGTGCCAGCAGCTTGGTGGGAGACCGATCGGGCGAGCAGTACTTC
TRBV6-2/TRBV6-3	-	TRBD2	TRBJ2-7	CASSYSTSGRANSYEQYF	TGTGCCAGCAGTTACTCGACTAGCGGGAGGGCCAATTCCTACGAGCAGTACTTC
TRBV7-9	-	TRBD1	TRBJ2-5	CASSLGRYRGQETQYF	TGTGCCAGCAGCTTAGGCCGTTACAGGGGACAAGAGACCCAGTACTTC
TRBV5-1	once	TRBD1	TRBJ2-1	CASSLAQGGNEQFF	TGCGCCAGCAGCTTGGCACAGGGGGGCAATGAGCAGTTCTTC
TRBV28	few	-	TRBJ1-5	CATTGGGQPQHF	TGTGCCACCACTGGGGGGGGCCAGCCCCAGCATTTT
TRBV5-1	-	-	TRBJ1-2	CASSSSSGVEDGYTF	TGCGCCAGCAGCTCCTCCTCCGGGGTTGAGGACGGCTACACCTTC
TRBV6-6	-	TRBD1	TRBJ2-1	CASSGRTGTNNEQFF	TGTGCCAGCAGCGGACGGACAGGGACCAACAATGAGCAGTTCTTC
TRBV29-1	-	TRBD1	TRBJ1-3	CSVGGTGRSGNTIYF	TGCAGCGTTGGAGGGACAGGGCGCTCTGGAAACACCATATATTTT
TRBV6-6	-	TRBD1	TRBJ1-6	CASRTGGTSPLHF	TGTGCCAGCAGGACAGGGGGGACTTCACCCCTCCACTTT
TRBV18	-	-	TRBJ2-4	CASSPPHRSDRNIQYF	TGTGCCAGCTCACCACCCCACAGGTCAGATCGAAACATTCAGTACTTC
TRBV11-3	-	TRBD1	TRBJ1-1	CASSTGTGGGTEAFF	TGTGCCAGCAGCACGGGGACAGGGGGTGGCACTGAAGCTTTCTTT
TRBV4-1	-	TRBD2	TRBJ2-5	CASSLTSGVWGETQYF	TGCGCCAGCAGCCTAACTAGCGGGGTTTGGGGAGAGACCCAGTACTTC
TRBV10-2	-	-	TRBJ2-5	CASSAGSRLETQYF	TGCGCCAGCAGCGCGGGAAGTCGATTGGAGACCCAGTACTTC
TRBV5-5	-	-	TRBJ1-5	CASSLAGLGNQPQHF	TGTGCCAGCAGCTTGGCGGGATTAGGGAATCAGCCCCAGCATTTT
TRBV6-5	-	TRBD2	TRBJ2-1	CASQAGLYNEQFF	TGTGCCAGCCAAGCGGGACTGTACAATGAGCAGTTCTTC
TRBV27	-	-	TRBJ1-1	CANRMNTEAFF	TGTGCAAACAGGATGAACACTGAAGCTTTCTTT
TRBV4-1	-	-	TRBJ2-4	CASSPLYTPGGVKNIQYF	TGCGCCAGCAGCCCCCTTTACACACCCGGGGGAGTCAAAAACATTCAGTACTTC
TRBV21-1	once	-	TRBJ1-4	CASSKRKARTGLEKLFF	TGTGCCAGCAGCAAAAGAAAGGCCAGGACAGGGCTAGAAAAACTGTTTTTT
TRBV30	once	-	TRBJ1-2	CAWSVVGRGGYTF	TGTGCCTGGAGTGTTGTAGGGAGGGGTGGCTACACCTTC
TRBV5-8	-	-	TRBJ2-7	CASSRGTDYEQYF	TGTGCCAGCAGCCGCGGGACAGACTACGAGCAGTACTTC
TRBV30	-	TRBD1	TRBJ2-6	CAWKRESARDSRNSGANVLTF	TGTGCCTGGAAACGAGAAAGCGCCAGGGACAGCCGAAACTCTGGGGCCAACGTCCTGACTTTC
TRBV14	-	TRBD1	TRBJ2-7	CASSHDRGLEQYF	TGTGCCAGCAGCCATGACAGGGGCCTCGAGCAGTACTTC
TRBV28	-	-	TRBJ2-7	CASTLGGGRTLRQQYF	TGTGCCAGCACCCTTGGGGGAGGCCGCACCCTACGTCAGCAGTACTTC
TRBV27	-	TRBD2	TRBJ2-3	CASSSKRGRPTDTQYF	TGTGCCAGCAGTTCGAAGCGGGGGCGACCCACAGATACGCAGTATTTT
TRBV5-1	once	-	TRBJ1-5	CASSAEPGLNQPQHF	TGCGCCAGCAGCGCGGAACCAGGACTCAATCAGCCCCAGCATTTT
TRBV11-2	few	-	TRBJ1-6	CASSSPPWGGRKVSPLHF	TGTGCCAGCAGCTCCCCCCCTTGGGGGGGTAGGAAGGTTTCACCCCTCCACTTT
TRBV11-2	-	-	TRBJ1-2	CASSLTGGRSHGYTF	TGTGCCAGCAGCTTAACCGGCGGGCGGTCACATGGCTACACCTTC
TRBV3-1/TRBV3-2	once	-	TRBJ2-5	CASSQALGVSGQETQYF	TGTGCCAGCAGCCAGGCGTTGGGGGTTAGCGGCCAAGAGACCCAGTACTTC
TRBV10-1	-	-	TRBJ2-7	CASRAAGSYEQYF	TGCGCCAGCCGAGCGGCGGGCTCCTACGAGCAGTACTTC
TRBV27	once	TRBD2	TRBJ2-7	CASSLSRLAGGSSYEQYF	TGTGCCAGCAGTTTATCCCGACTAGCGGGAGGTTCCTCCTACGAGCAGTACTTC
TRBV7-6	-	-	TRBJ1-1	CASSLGHPQNTEAFF	TGTGCCAGCAGCCTGGGACACCCGCAGAACACTGAAGCTTTCTTT
TRBV11-3	once	-	TRBJ2-2	CASSYSGGTGELFF	TGTGCCAGCAGTTACAGCGGTGGGACCGGGGAGCTGTTTTTT
TRBV27	-	TRBD1	TRBJ1-1	CASSLLGTGASSTEAFF	TGTGCCAGCAGTTTACTTGGGACAGGGGCCTCGAGCACTGAAGCTTTCTTT
TRBV19	-	TRBD2	TRBJ2-1	CASSIPGLAGGGYNEQFF	TGTGCCAGTAGTATCCCCGGACTAGCGGGGGGGGGATACAATGAGCAGTTCTTC
TRBV5-4	-	-	TRBJ2-5	CASSLVLQGGGETQYF	TGTGCCAGCAGCTTGGTCTTACAGGGTGGTGGAGAGACCCAGTACTTC
TRBV28	few	TRBD1	TRBJ1-5	CASTMVGTGGGNQPQHF	TGTGCCAGCACCATGGTGGGGACAGGGGGCGGCAATCAGCCCCAGCATTTT